These T cell receptor beta chains were read from a single sample in a study of identical twins. In TCRdb, the 5' RACE reads were re-called with MiXCR into one record per CDR3 protein. The table includes about 1.7 million distinct CDR3 sequences, 25% to 35% detected once. The sequenced material came from cord blood. The source is a newborn girl in good health. CDR3s include the opening cysteine and the closing phenylalanine or tryptophan. D genes are given only for firm matches. Size tells how often a clone was seen (once, few, many) or the class of an expanded clone, and some rows leave it out.

abundance,v_gene,d_gene,j_gene,CDR3nt,CDR3aa
once,TRBV27,TRBD2,TRBJ2-7,TGTGCCAGTGAAACACCGGGACTAGCGGGAAATGAGCAGTACTTC,CASETPGLAGNEQYF
.,TRBV9,TRBD2,TRBJ2-3,TGTGCCAGCAGCGTAGAGGGTTGGACTAGCGGGGCCACAGATACGCAGTATTTT,CASSVEGWTSGATDTQYF
.,TRBV9,.,TRBJ2-1,TGTGCCGGCAGCGTAGCCTACAATGAGCAGTTCTTC,CAGSVAYNEQFF
.,TRBV7-2,TRBD1,TRBJ1-1,TGTGCCAGCAGCTTAACCCCGGGACAGGGGTCAGCTTTCTTT,CASSLTPGQGSAFF
once,TRBV13,.,TRBJ2-3,TGTGTCAGCAGCTTAAGAGGAGATACGCAGTATTTT,CVSSLRGDTQYF
.,TRBV20-1,.,TRBJ1-1,TGCAGTGCTGCGGGGGGGCCAAACACTGAAGCTTTCTTT,CSAAGGPNTEAFF
.,TRBV20-1,TRBD1,TRBJ2-7,TGCAGTGCTAGTTGGACAGGGCTCTCCTACGAGCAGTACTTC,CSASWTGLSYEQYF
.,TRBV4-1,.,TRBJ2-7,TGCGCCAGCAGCCAAGATTTCGTTCAGGCAAGGGGGCAGTACTTC,CASSQDFVQARGQYF
.,TRBV5-5,.,TRBJ1-2,TGTGCCAGCAGCTCACAAGCTGGGGCTAACTATGGCTACACCTTC,CASSSQAGANYGYTF
.,TRBV21-1,.,TRBJ2-3,TGTGCCAGCAGCAAAGGACAGGGGCCAGATACGCAGTATTTT,CASSKGQGPDTQYF
few,TRBV6-5,TRBD2,TRBJ2-7,TGTGCCAGCAGTTACTCGAGGGGTCTCGGGCGGGAGGCTTCCTACGAGCAGTACTTC,CASSYSRGLGREASYEQYF
.,TRBV4-2,TRBD2,TRBJ2-7,TGTGCCAGCAGCCTACCCTCAGCGGGAGCCTACGAGCAGTACTTC,CASSLPSAGAYEQYF
.,TRBV20-1,TRBD2,TRBJ2-2,TGCAGTGCTAGAGAGGGTAGCGGGGGCACCGGGGAGCTGTTTTTT,CSAREGSGGTGELFF
few,TRBV6-5,.,TRBJ1-4,TGTGCCAGCAGTGATGGGACGGCGGGGGAAAAACTGTTTTTT,CASSDGTAGEKLFF
.,TRBV12-5,.,TRBJ1-2,TGTGCTAGTGGTTTGGTACTGGCCCAGGAAGGGACACAAAACTATGGCTACACCTTC,CASGLVLAQEGTQNYGYTF
few,TRBV11-2,TRBD2,TRBJ2-7,TGTGCCAGCAAAGGCGGGAGCTCCTACAATGAGCAGTACTTC,CASKGGSSYNEQYF
many,TRBV10-3,.,TRBJ2-1,TGTGCCATCAGTGAGTTCCAAGGGGGCAATGAGCAGTTCTTC,CAISEFQGGNEQFF
.,TRBV6-5,.,TRBJ2-5,TGTGCCAGCAGTTACTGGAATGAGCAGTACTTC,CASSYWNEQYF
.,TRBV6-1,.,TRBJ2-3,TGTGCCAGCAGTGTTGGACATCGCACCTCCACAGATACGCAGTATTTT,CASSVGHRTSTDTQYF
.,TRBV27,.,TRBJ2-7,TGTGCCAGCACGCCACTTGGGGTCGGGGACGAGCAGTACTTC,CASTPLGVGDEQYF
.,TRBV20-1,.,TRBJ2-1,TGCAGTGCTAGTGCGCCCTGGGCGGGATCCTACAATGAGCAGTTCTTC,CSASAPWAGSYNEQFF
.,TRBV28,TRBD1,TRBJ1-4,TGCGCCAGCAGTCTTCACCCGGGACAGGGGGACGAAAAACTGTTTTTT,CASSLHPGQGDEKLFF
few,TRBV20-1,TRBD2,TRBJ2-3,TGCAGTGCTAGACAGCGGGGGGCGGGAGATACGCAGTATTTT,CSARQRGAGDTQYF
few,TRBV28,.,TRBJ1-2,TGTGCCAGCACTGTAGGGTTAGGCGGCTACACCTTC,CASTVGLGGYTF
few,TRBV7-2,.,TRBJ2-4,TGTGCCAGCAGCTTAGTCGGAGGGGAAGCCAAAAACATTCAGTACTTC,CASSLVGGEAKNIQYF
many,TRBV5-1,.,TRBJ1-2,TGCGCCAGCAGCGGTCAGGGAACCTACACCTTC,CASSGQGTYTF
.,TRBV5-1,TRBD1,TRBJ2-1,TGCGCCAGCAGCTTGGGAGGGACAGGGGGCAACAATGAGCAGTTCTTC,CASSLGGTGGNNEQFF
.,TRBV25-1,TRBD1,TRBJ2-7,TGTGCCAGCAGTGAAGGGGACAGGGGGATCAATGAGCAGTACTTC,CASSEGDRGINEQYF
.,TRBV20-1,.,TRBJ2-5,TGCAGTGCTAGACTACAGAATCAAGAGACCCAGTACTTC,CSARLQNQETQYF
.,TRBV20-1,TRBD2,TRBJ2-3,TGCAGTGCTAGAGCTAGCGGGAGGGATAGCACAGATACGCAGTATTTT,CSARASGRDSTDTQYF
.,TRBV7-2,TRBD1,TRBJ1-5,TGTGCCAGCAGCTCACAGGGGGCATATCAGCCCCAGCATTTT,CASSSQGAYQPQHF
.,TRBV20-1,.,TRBJ2-7,TGCAGTGCTTCCAATCCGGGCCTTGGGGGCAATGAGCAGTACTTC,CSASNPGLGGNEQYF
.,TRBV27,TRBD2,TRBJ2-3,TGTGCCAGCAGTCAAGGGACTAGCGGGTATACGCAGTATTTT,CASSQGTSGYTQYF
.,TRBV3-1,.,TRBJ2-1,TGTGCCAGCAGCCAAGAAAGGGACTGGTACAATGAGCAGTTCTTC,CASSQERDWYNEQFF
few,TRBV10-3,.,TRBJ1-1,TGTGCCATCAGTGAGTCGAGCGGGGTTGGCACTGAAGCTTTCTTT,CAISESSGVGTEAFF
.,TRBV11-2,TRBD2,TRBJ2-3,TGTGCCAGCAGCTTAGATCAGGGTAGCGGGGGGGCCGACACGCAGTATTTT,CASSLDQGSGGADTQYF
.,TRBV4-1,.,TRBJ2-5,TGCGCCAGCAGCCAAGATTGGTGGGAGACCCAGTACTTC,CASSQDWWETQYF
.,TRBV7-9,.,TRBJ1-1,TGTGCCAGCAGCTTATCGGTCAGTGAAGCTTTCTTT,CASSLSVSEAFF
many,TRBV27,TRBD1,TRBJ1-1,TGTGCCAGCAGTTTATCCAGGGGGGACACTGAAGCTTTCTTT,CASSLSRGDTEAFF
.,TRBV2,.,TRBJ2-1,TGTGCCAGCAGGAAGGGTAGTGAGCAGTTCTTC,CASRKGSEQFF
.,TRBV15,.,TRBJ2-1,TGTGCCACCAGCAGAGCACCCCCTAGACGCTCCTACAATGAGCAGTTCTTC,CATSRAPPRRSYNEQFF
few,TRBV12-3/TRBV12-4,TRBD2,TRBJ2-7,TGTGCCAGCAGTCTTAGGGCTAGCGGCGAGCAGTACTTC,CASSLRASGEQYF
many,TRBV6-1,.,TRBJ2-7,TGTGCCAGCAGTGAAGGACAAACCTACGAGCAGTACTTC,CASSEGQTYEQYF
few,TRBV12-3/TRBV12-4,.,TRBJ2-5,TGTGCCAGCAGTTTTGCGGGGTACGAGGCCCAGTACTTC,CASSFAGYEAQYF
.,TRBV27,.,TRBJ2-5,TGTGCCAGCAGGCAGGGGGGGAAAGAGACCCAGTACTTC,CASRQGGKETQYF
few,TRBV10-2,.,TRBJ1-2,TGCGCCAGCAGTGAGTCGCTTGATAACTATGGCTACACCTTC,CASSESLDNYGYTF
.,TRBV27,TRBD1,TRBJ2-3,TGTGCCAGCAGTCCTCGGACAGGGAGGTCCCTCCGGGGCGATACGCAGTATTTT,CASSPRTGRSLRGDTQYF
many,TRBV6-1,.,TRBJ1-5,TGTGCCAGCAGTGAATCGGGGGGGAATCAGCCCCAGCATTTT,CASSESGGNQPQHF
.,TRBV11-2,TRBD2,TRBJ2-7,TGTGCCAGCAGCCCCGAGCGGGGGCACTACGAGCAGTACTTC,CASSPERGHYEQYF
.,TRBV10-2,TRBD1,TRBJ1-1,TGCGCCAGCAGTGAGTCACCGGGGACAGGGGGAACTGAAGCTTTCTTT,CASSESPGTGGTEAFF
.,TRBV28,.,TRBJ2-7,TGTGCCAGCAGTTTCCCGGGACCCCACGAGCAGTACTTC,CASSFPGPHEQYF
.,TRBV29-1,.,TRBJ2-1,TGCAGCGCGCGACCAGGTTACTACAATGAGCAGTTCTTC,CSARPGYYNEQFF